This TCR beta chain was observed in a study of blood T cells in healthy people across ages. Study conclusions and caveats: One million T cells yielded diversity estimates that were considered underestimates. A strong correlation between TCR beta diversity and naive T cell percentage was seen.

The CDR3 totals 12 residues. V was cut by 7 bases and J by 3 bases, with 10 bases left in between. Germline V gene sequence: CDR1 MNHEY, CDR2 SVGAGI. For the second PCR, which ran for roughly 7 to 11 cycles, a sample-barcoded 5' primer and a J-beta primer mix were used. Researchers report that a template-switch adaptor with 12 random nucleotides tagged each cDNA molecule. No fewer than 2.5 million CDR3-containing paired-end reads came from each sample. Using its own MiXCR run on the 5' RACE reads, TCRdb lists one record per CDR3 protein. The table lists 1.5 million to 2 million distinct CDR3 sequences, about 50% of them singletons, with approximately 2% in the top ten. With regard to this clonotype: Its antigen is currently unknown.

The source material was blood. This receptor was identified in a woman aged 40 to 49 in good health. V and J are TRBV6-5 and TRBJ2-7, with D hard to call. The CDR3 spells CASMSYYYEQYF. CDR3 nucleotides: TGTGCCAGCATGAGTTATTACTACGAGCAGTACTTC.